This is a list of T cell receptor beta chains from one sample in a study of T-cell memory formation after mild COVID-19. TCRdb reanalysed the 5' RACE reads using MiXCR and keeps one entry per CDR3 protein. The table shows 250,000 to 350,000 distinct CDR3 sequences, with roughly a fifth occurring only once. The specimen was PBMCs or a T cell subset sorted from them (not recorded which). The source of these receptors is a man younger than 35 who had mild COVID-19 (a few samples of this study predate the infection). Cell type and time point are not known. Each CDR3 is given with its conserved first and last residue. The D gene is left open where the match is weak. Expanded clones get a size class; other rows say once, few or many, or leave the size out.

v_gene: TRBV4-1; abundance: .; d_gene: TRBD1; j_gene: TRBJ1-6; CDR3nt: TGCGCCAGCAGCCGTCCCGGGACAGGGTTGATTTCACCCCTCCACTTT; CDR3aa: CASSRPGTGLISPLHF
v_gene: TRBV6-2/TRBV6-3; abundance: few; d_gene: TRBD1; j_gene: TRBJ1-5; CDR3nt: TGTGCCAGCAGTTACAGGGGACAGGGTGTACAGCCCCAGCATTTT; CDR3aa: CASSYRGQGVQPQHF
v_gene: TRBV20-1; abundance: .; d_gene: .; j_gene: TRBJ2-3; CDR3nt: TGCAGTGCTAGTCTTGGTCTGCGGGATACGCAGTATTTT; CDR3aa: CSASLGLRDTQYF
v_gene: TRBV7-3; abundance: .; d_gene: .; j_gene: TRBJ2-1; CDR3nt: TGTGCCAGCAGCTTAGGAGGGCGGTACAATGAGCAGTTCTTC; CDR3aa: CASSLGGRYNEQFF
v_gene: TRBV18; abundance: .; d_gene: TRBD1; j_gene: TRBJ2-7; CDR3nt: TGTGCCAGCTCACCAGAGCTGGGACAGGGAGCCTTTCCCCAACTCTACGAGCAGTACTTC; CDR3aa: CASSPELGQGAFPQLYEQYF
v_gene: TRBV5-1; abundance: few; d_gene: .; j_gene: TRBJ2-5; CDR3nt: TGCGCCAGCAGCCCGCCGTCCGAGACCCAGTACTTC; CDR3aa: CASSPPSETQYF
v_gene: TRBV6-5; abundance: few; d_gene: .; j_gene: TRBJ2-1; CDR3nt: TGTGCCAGCAGTTACAGAGTAACCAATGAGCAGTTCTTC; CDR3aa: CASSYRVTNEQFF
v_gene: TRBV7-9; abundance: .; d_gene: .; j_gene: TRBJ1-3; CDR3nt: TGTGCCAGCAGCTTTGTAGGTGCTGGAAACACCATATATTTT; CDR3aa: CASSFVGAGNTIYF
v_gene: TRBV29-1; abundance: .; d_gene: .; j_gene: TRBJ1-1; CDR3nt: TGCAGCGTTGAAGATCGCAGGGGCGGACCGGGACGAAATGAAGCTTTCTTT; CDR3aa: CSVEDRRGGPGRNEAFF
v_gene: TRBV25-1; abundance: .; d_gene: .; j_gene: TRBJ1-1; CDR3nt: TGTGCCACGATCTTGAACACTGAAGCTTTCTTT; CDR3aa: CATILNTEAFF
v_gene: TRBV5-6; abundance: many; d_gene: TRBD2; j_gene: TRBJ2-7; CDR3nt: TGTGCCAGCAGCGGCGGGGGGGCTTACGAGCAGTACTTC; CDR3aa: CASSGGGAYEQYF
v_gene: TRBV30; abundance: few; d_gene: .; j_gene: TRBJ2-3; CDR3nt: TGTGCCTGGAGTCCCGGGGACACAGATACGCAGTATTTT; CDR3aa: CAWSPGDTDTQYF
v_gene: TRBV11-2; abundance: .; d_gene: TRBD1; j_gene: TRBJ2-4; CDR3nt: TGTGCCAGCAGCTACCGGGACAGGAAAAACATTCAGTACTTC; CDR3aa: CASSYRDRKNIQYF
v_gene: TRBV20-1; abundance: few; d_gene: TRBD2; j_gene: TRBJ2-5; CDR3nt: TGCAGTGGGGCGCGGGGGGACTCACAAGAGACCCAGTACTTC; CDR3aa: CSGARGDSQETQYF
v_gene: TRBV7-2; abundance: few; d_gene: .; j_gene: TRBJ1-2; CDR3nt: TGTGCCAGCAGCCGCCGACAGGAGCTCTATGGCTACACCTTC; CDR3aa: CASSRRQELYGYTF
v_gene: TRBV6-6; abundance: few; d_gene: .; j_gene: TRBJ2-3; CDR3nt: TGTGCCAGCAGTTACGGGGACGCGGGGTTCACAGATACGCAGTATTTT; CDR3aa: CASSYGDAGFTDTQYF
v_gene: TRBV6-6; abundance: few; d_gene: .; j_gene: TRBJ1-6; CDR3nt: TGTGCCAGCAGGAGTAATTCACCCCTCCACTTT; CDR3aa: CASRSNSPLHF
v_gene: TRBV18; abundance: .; d_gene: TRBD1; j_gene: TRBJ2-7; CDR3nt: TGTGCCAGCTCAGGACCCGGGACAGGCATAGCCTACGAGCAGTACTTC; CDR3aa: CASSGPGTGIAYEQYF
v_gene: TRBV25-1; abundance: many; d_gene: .; j_gene: TRBJ2-3; CDR3nt: TGTGCCAGCAGTGACGGGGGGCAGGTCACAGATACGCAGTATTTT; CDR3aa: CASSDGGQVTDTQYF
v_gene: TRBV7-2; abundance: .; d_gene: .; j_gene: TRBJ2-1; CDR3nt: TGTGCCAGCAGCTTACTTCGGGGAAACTACAATGAGCAGTTCTTC; CDR3aa: CASSLLRGNYNEQFF
v_gene: TRBV7-9; abundance: .; d_gene: .; j_gene: TRBJ2-7; CDR3nt: TGTGCCATCAGCTTCTGGGGCAGGGACGAGCAGTACTTC; CDR3aa: CAISFWGRDEQYF
v_gene: TRBV11-2; abundance: many; d_gene: TRBD2; j_gene: TRBJ2-1; CDR3nt: TGTGCCAGCAGCGACAGCGGGGGGGCCCATGAGCAGTTCTTC; CDR3aa: CASSDSGGAHEQFF
v_gene: TRBV20-1; abundance: .; d_gene: .; j_gene: TRBJ2-5; CDR3nt: TGCAGTGCTAGAGCAGGGGCATCAGAGACCCAGTACTTC; CDR3aa: CSARAGASETQYF
v_gene: TRBV4-3; abundance: .; d_gene: .; j_gene: TRBJ2-1; CDR3nt: TGCGCCAGCAGCCAAGATCTTAGTGGGGGCTGGAGGCACAATGAGCAGTTCTTC; CDR3aa: CASSQDLSGGWRHNEQFF
v_gene: TRBV5-1; abundance: few; d_gene: .; j_gene: TRBJ2-3; CDR3nt: TGCGCCAGCTCAAGACAGGAATTCACAGATACGCAGTATTTT; CDR3aa: CASSRQEFTDTQYF
v_gene: TRBV5-1; abundance: few; d_gene: TRBD2; j_gene: TRBJ2-3; CDR3nt: TGCGCCAGCAGCTCTCGGGCCCAGCGGGAGACAGATACGCAGTATTTT; CDR3aa: CASSSRAQRETDTQYF
v_gene: TRBV29-1; abundance: .; d_gene: TRBD2; j_gene: TRBJ2-1; CDR3nt: TGCAGCGCGGGGGGGATGAGCGGGAGCAATGAGCAGTTCTTC; CDR3aa: CSAGGMSGSNEQFF
v_gene: TRBV20-1; abundance: .; d_gene: TRBD2; j_gene: TRBJ2-5; CDR3nt: TGCAGTGGACGACTAGCGGGCCAAGAGACCCAGTACTTC; CDR3aa: CSGRLAGQETQYF
v_gene: TRBV27; abundance: .; d_gene: TRBD1; j_gene: TRBJ1-1; CDR3nt: TGTGCCAGCAGCTGGGCCCTGGACAGGGCGAACACTGAAGCTTTCTTT; CDR3aa: CASSWALDRANTEAFF
v_gene: TRBV7-9; abundance: .; d_gene: .; j_gene: TRBJ2-3; CDR3nt: TGTGCCAGCAGCTTACCTCCCACAGATACGCAGTATTTT; CDR3aa: CASSLPPTDTQYF
v_gene: TRBV29-1; abundance: .; d_gene: TRBD1; j_gene: TRBJ2-7; CDR3nt: TGCAGCGTCCGACAGGGGTACTCCTACGAGCAGTACTTC; CDR3aa: CSVRQGYSYEQYF
v_gene: TRBV7-7; abundance: few; d_gene: TRBD2; j_gene: TRBJ2-5; CDR3nt: TGTGCCAGCAGCTTGGGACTAGCGGGGGGGAGTCAAGAGACCCAGTACTTC; CDR3aa: CASSLGLAGGSQETQYF
v_gene: TRBV7-9; abundance: once; d_gene: TRBD1; j_gene: TRBJ2-7; CDR3nt: TGTGCCAGCAGCCGACCGGGACAGGATATTACCTACGAGCAGTACTTC; CDR3aa: CASSRPGQDITYEQYF
v_gene: TRBV13; abundance: few; d_gene: TRBD1; j_gene: TRBJ2-3; CDR3nt: TGTGCCAGCAGCTTGGCGGGACAGGTCACAGATACGCAGTATTTT; CDR3aa: CASSLAGQVTDTQYF
v_gene: TRBV4-1; abundance: few; d_gene: .; j_gene: TRBJ1-5; CDR3nt: TGCGCCAGCAGCCAAGACGGGGGGGCTGGTGTAAGCAATCAGCCCCAGCATTTT; CDR3aa: CASSQDGGAGVSNQPQHF
v_gene: TRBV7-8; abundance: few; d_gene: .; j_gene: TRBJ2-1; CDR3nt: TGTGCCAGCAGCTTAAGGGGGGGAGGCTCCTACAATGAGCAGTTCTTC; CDR3aa: CASSLRGGGSYNEQFF
v_gene: TRBV4-1; abundance: .; d_gene: TRBD1; j_gene: TRBJ1-1; CDR3nt: TGCGCCAGCAGCCAGCACCAGGGACAGGTGAACACTGAAGCTTTCTTT; CDR3aa: CASSQHQGQVNTEAFF
v_gene: TRBV7-9; abundance: few; d_gene: TRBD2; j_gene: TRBJ2-3; CDR3nt: TGTGCCAGCAGCATGGGACTAGCGGACACAGATACGCAGTATTTT; CDR3aa: CASSMGLADTDTQYF
v_gene: TRBV18; abundance: .; d_gene: .; j_gene: TRBJ1-2; CDR3nt: TGTGCCAGCTCACCGTCCACGGGCAGGGGAGGCTACACCTTC; CDR3aa: CASSPSTGRGGYTF
v_gene: TRBV4-1; abundance: .; d_gene: TRBD1; j_gene: TRBJ2-2; CDR3nt: TGCGCCAGCAGCCATGGGGCGCTCCGGGACAGGGGGTTTGTGGAGCTGTTTTTT; CDR3aa: CASSHGALRDRGFVELFF
v_gene: TRBV29-1; abundance: few; d_gene: .; j_gene: TRBJ1-5; CDR3nt: TGCAGCGTTGAAGGAGGGTACAATCAGCCCCAGCATTTT; CDR3aa: CSVEGGYNQPQHF
v_gene: TRBV2; abundance: .; d_gene: TRBD1; j_gene: TRBJ2-3; CDR3nt: TGTGCCAGCACCGACAGGGGGCGTGCAGATACGCAGTATTTT; CDR3aa: CASTDRGRADTQYF
v_gene: TRBV3-1; abundance: many; d_gene: .; j_gene: TRBJ2-5; CDR3nt: TGTGCCAGCAGCCAAGACGGGGGACGGGAGACCCAGTACTTC; CDR3aa: CASSQDGGRETQYF
v_gene: TRBV2; abundance: .; d_gene: .; j_gene: TRBJ2-3; CDR3nt: TGTGCCAGCAGTGAATCGAGTAGAACAGATACGCAGTATTTT; CDR3aa: CASSESSRTDTQYF
v_gene: TRBV15; abundance: many; d_gene: TRBD1; j_gene: TRBJ1-4; CDR3nt: TGTGCCACCAGCAGAGATTTGGGACAGGGGTTCGATGAAAAACTGTTTTTT; CDR3aa: CATSRDLGQGFDEKLFF
v_gene: TRBV7-2; abundance: .; d_gene: .; j_gene: TRBJ2-5; CDR3nt: TGTGCCAGCAGCGCCCCAGGCGTACAAGAGACCCAGTACTTC; CDR3aa: CASSAPGVQETQYF
v_gene: TRBV12-3/TRBV12-4; abundance: few; d_gene: TRBD1; j_gene: TRBJ2-3; CDR3nt: TGTGCCAGCAGTTTAGAGGGGGCAGGGACAGATACGCAGTATTTT; CDR3aa: CASSLEGAGTDTQYF